This T cell receptor beta chain was found in a study of T cell responses to AZD1222 COVID-19 vaccine (dated by TCRdb to about 2021). In terms of the full investigation: Because spike-specific TCR depth and breadth did not differ between the two schedules, AZD1222 recipients who got a second dose at roughly 4 weeks were pooled with those who got a second dose at roughly 12 weeks. Trial participants were enrolled by age into subgroups of 18-55, 56-69 and 70-plus years, and about 150, 27 and 61 TCR-sequenced participants, respectively, were included in these subgroups. TCR sequencing was performed for over 230 trial participants, of whom roughly 200 were given two doses of AZD1222 and some 25 were given two doses of MenACWY control vaccine.

What the research found in general, with its limitations: Spike-specific TCR breadth and depth rose significantly after two AZD1222 doses compared with day 0 and with MenACWY recipients. Conclusions about previously exposed vaccinees are limited, since just five or six AZD1222 recipients were seropositive for SARS-CoV-2 at baseline. Participants were mostly white British, with more females than males. The authors suggested clonal diversity may have been underestimated. CD4 TCRs associated with the vaccine covered the entire spike protein, and the dominant responses were in regions 160-218 and 743-854. The 56-69-year group was small, and its depth increase did not reach significance, likely because of low power. Because no day 14 peak-response samples were available, repertoires were characterized only after the peak T cell response. Epitopes outside the regions mutated in the B.1.351 and B.1.1.7 variants were reportedly recognized by nearly half of the unique spike-specific TCRs.

A remark on this clone: What antigen it recognizes has not been identified. No clone much larger than this one lies a single base away; base qualities are absent.

The intended sense of this specimen's time point label: baseline before first vaccination. The vaccinee samples were drawn from two UK trials, COV001 and COV002, one of which was a single-blind randomized controlled phase 2/3 trial testing AZD1222 (ChAdOx1 nCoV-19) in healthy adults. For TCRbeta chain sequencing, PBMC samples were collected from trial participants at day 0 and at day 28 after the second dose. The CDR3 regions of human TCRbeta chains were subjected to immunosequencing. As for the authors' bioinformatics: TCRs in the repertoires were compared against a reference library of SARS-CoV-2-specific TCRs that had been generated with the MIRA antigen-specificity platform. Breadth meant the fraction of unique TCRs that were SARS-CoV-2-associated, whereas depth meant the fraction of total T cells that were SARS-CoV-2-associated. Each spike-specific TCR was assigned to its reactive spike region and to a CD4 or CD8 class using the MIRA data. Log10-transformed breadth and depth values were compared by one-way ANOVA with Sidak's multiple comparisons tests. TCRdb took over this immuneACCESS table, retaining in-frame rearrangements with V and J assigned. Such tables are incomplete; in checked studies, under half of the missing clones stem from an unresolved V gene, and the remainder is unexplained. Clone size and the V and J calls come from that table; the DNA yielded D and trimming. The sample data list under 140,000 clones, and roughly 87% of these were observed just once. Jointly, the top ten make up 2.5% to 3.5% of the sample.

Spanning cysteine to phenylalanine, the CDR3 consists of 14 amino acids. Only the CDR3 DNA stays, 42 bases, in frame from base 1. Here V drops 3 bases and J drops 5 bases, and the junction holds 6 bases not matched to any gene. Reading the germline V gene (reference sequence) gives CDR1 LGHDT and CDR2 YNNKEL. Sequencing used peripheral blood, obtained on day 0 of AZD1222 vaccination. The sequence is built from TRBV3-1 (or the pseudogene TRBV3-2) and TRBJ1-1, with TRBD1 identical over 7 junction bases. This TCR was recovered from an adult in good health. CDR3 loop: CASSQGAGGTEAFF. The DNA sequence reads TGTGCCAGCAGCCAGGGGGCAGGGGGGACTGAAGCTTTCTTT.